This T cell receptor (beta chain) was sequenced in a study of post-analysis software for immune sequencing data. Study context: The cohort encompassed relapsing-remitting, secondary progressive and progressive-relapsing multiple sclerosis disease courses. Study-wide findings and caveats: Multiple sclerosis patients had significantly lower normalized Chao1 diversity than controls. Strong co-clustering by F measure linked samples that shared a preparation batch. Patients carried several TRBV segments more frequently than controls did, and TRBV5-6, TRBV5-1 and TRBV20-1 were among them.

Unique molecular identifiers tagged the TCR beta cDNA libraries. In TCRdb, the PCR reads were re-called with MiXCR into one record per CDR3 protein. The profile shows hundreds of thousands of distinct CDR3 sequences, 30% of them singletons. The CDR3 has 15 amino acids. The trim removed 5 bases at V and 9 bases at J, leaving 10 bases unmatched. Germline V lookup: CDR1 LGHDT, CDR2 YNNKEL (reference sequence). Worth noting for this clonotype: Its target is unknown.

This chain links TRBV3-1 with TRBJ2-1; 10 positions agree with TRBD2. This clonotype was obtained from a girl aged 10 to 17 with multiple sclerosis. The sequencing input was blood. The CDR3: CASSAIAGGLGEQFF. CDR3 coding DNA: TGTGCCAGCAGCGCTATAGCGGGGGGCTTGGGTGAGCAGTTCTTC.